Presented here are 13 T cell receptor beta chains from one specimen sequenced in a study of cytomegalovirus exposure and HLA in healthy donors. It was with 60 Vbeta and 13 Jbeta primers that the PCR ran. The method was immunoSEQ multiplex PCR; TCRdb's version includes in-frame clones alone and lacks a portion of them. This table holds some 140,000 clones, approximately 85% found once. The source material was PBMCs. These receptors were obtained from a woman between 45 and 65 years old in good health and CMV-seropositive.

V usage is TRBV5-1 and J usage is TRBJ2-3, with D uncertain. The CDR3 sequence is 13 residues long. Per the germline V gene, CDR1 is SGHRS and CDR2 is YFSETQ. V was pared by 7 bases and J by 4 bases, with 13 bases between. The CDR3 protein is CASSPGIADTQYF. The CDR3, as DNA: TGCGCCAGCTCTCCGGGTATCGCAGATACGCAGTATTTT. Supplemented by reference TRBV5-1 and TRBJ2-3, the full variable domain reads KAGVTQTPRYLIKTRGQQVTLSCSPISGHRSVSWYQQTPGQGLQFLFEYFSETQRNKGNFPGRFSGRQFSNSRSEMNVSTLELGDSALYLCASSPGIADTQYFGPGTRLTVL.

The rearrangement links TRBV7-2 to TRBJ1-5; tentative D call: TRBD1 (6 bases). The germline V gene has CDR1 SGHTA and CDR2 FQGNSA. The CDR3 sequence is 15 residues long. V lost 3 bases to trimming and J lost 3 bases, with 12 bases between them. In DNA form, the CDR3 reads TGTGCCAGCAGCTTTAGGGGGGGACACAATCAGCCCCAGCATTTT. Amino acid sequence: CASSFRGGHNQPQHF.

This chain uses TRBV28 with TRBJ2-2; 10 positions agree with TRBD2. The CDR3 extends over 19 amino acids. V was pared by 2 bases and J by 4 bases, with 13 bases of the junction left unmatched. The germline V gene has CDR1 MDHEN and CDR2 SYDVKM. CDR3 loop: CASSLPLTPGLAITGELFF. CDR3 nucleotides: TGTGCCAGCAGTTTACCCCTCACCCCGGGACTAGCGATCACCGGGGAGCTGTTTTTT.

The rearrangement links TRBV5-4 to TRBJ2-2; TRBD1 aligns across 7 bases. The CDR3 totals 14 residues. V lost 6 bases, J lost 1 base, and 3 bases stayed unmatched. The germline V gene has CDR1 SGHNT and CDR2 YYREEE (reference sequence). This CDR3 reads CASTQGVNTGELFF. CDR3 nucleotides: TGTGCCAGCACCCAGGGGGTGAACACCGGGGAGCTGTTTTTT. The full variable domain, its missing parts supplied by reference TRBV5-4 and TRBJ2-2, is ETGVTQSPTHLIKTRGQQVTLRCSSQSGHNTVSWYQQALGQGPQFIFQYYREEENGRGNFPPRFSGLQFPNYSSELNVNALELDDSALYLCASTQGVNTGELFFGEGSRLTVL.

The chain links TRBV30 to TRBJ1-3; maybe TRBD1 (5 bases). CDR3 size: 15 residues. Trimming stripped 0 bases from V and 2 bases from J, with 11 bases between. Germline V gives CDR1 GTSNPN, CDR2 SVGIG (reference sequence). CDR3 bases: TGTGCCTGGAGTGTACGGCCGGGGGCTGGAAACACCATATATTTT. This encodes CAWSVRPGAGNTIYF.

V and J are TRBV6-5 and TRBJ2-1; 7 nucleotides line up with TRBD2. The CDR3 sequence is 14 residues long. Looked up from germline, CDR1 is MNHEY and CDR2 is SVGAGI. V gave up 10 bases and J gave up 2 bases; unmatched junction bases: 8. CDR3 DNA: TGTGCCATCTCGGGACTATGGCCCTACAATGAGCAGTTCTTC. Protein product: CAISGLWPYNEQFF.

The chain joins TRBV5-1 to TRBJ1-2; 11 bases line up with TRBD1. The J segment lost 7 bases and the V segment lost 1 base, leaving 6 bases of the junction unmatched. This CDR3 contains 15 residues. Germline assignment: CDR1 SGHRS and CDR2 YFSETQ. This CDR3 reads CASSLTGTGGSGYTF. In nucleotides, the CDR3 is TGCGCCAGCAGCTTGACCGGGACAGGGGGGTCTGGCTACACCTTC. The whole variable domain, remainder taken from reference TRBV5-1 and TRBJ1-2, is KAGVTQTPRYLIKTRGQQVTLSCSPISGHRSVSWYQQTPGQGLQFLFEYFSETQRNKGNFPGRFSGRQFSNSRSEMNVSTLELGDSALYLCASSLTGTGGSGYTFGSGTRLTVV.

In this sample, this clone turned up a few times. The CDR3 region has the DNA TGTGCCAGCAGCTTAAGCGGGGGGGCAAAGACCCAGTACTTC. It specifies CASSLSGGAKTQYF. The V call is TRBV7-2, the J call TRBJ2-5, with 10 bases aligning to TRBD2. CDR3 length equals 14 residues. Germline V gene lookup returns CDR1 SGHTA and CDR2 FQGNSA. Trimming took 2 bases from V and 6 from J; bases not matched to a gene: 3.

The sample holds a few counts of this clone. The chain couples TRBV19 to TRBJ1-1, with unresolved D. CDR3 length equals 14 residues. CDR1 is LNHDA and CDR2 is SQIVND in the germline V gene (reference sequence). Between the trimmed V and J ends, which lost 7 bases and 3 bases, there was a span of 15 bases. The CDR3 sequence is CASKLFSADTEAFF. CDR3 nucleotide sequence: TGTGCCAGTAAACTTTTTTCGGCGGACACTGAAGCTTTCTTT.

This clone was observed a single time. The V and J genes are TRBV4-1 and TRBJ1-1; no firm D call. Germline V CDR1 and CDR2: MGHRA, YSYEKL. The V and J ends lost 1 base and 0 bases respectively, with 9 bases between them. The CDR3 spans 15 residues. The CDR3 protein is CASSQAPGMNTEAFF. DNA of the CDR3: TGCGCCAGCAGCCAAGCCCCCGGGATGAACACTGAAGCTTTCTTT.

V and J are TRBV5-1 and TRBJ2-1; 14 bases line up with TRBD2. V was pared by 3 bases and J by 7 bases, with 6 bases of the junction left unmatched. This CDR3 is 16 amino acids long. CDR1 and CDR2 (germline): SGHRS, YFSETQ. This CDR3 is CASSWGTSGGENEQFF. CDR3 in DNA: TGCGCCAGCAGCTGGGGGACTAGCGGGGGTGAGAATGAGCAGTTCTTC.

On this clone: The junction does not match germline at one end; this may be a read error. The chain has TRBV7-9 and TRBJ2-7; 14 nucleotides align to TRBD2. The CDR3 is 13 amino acids. CDR1 is SEHNR and CDR2 is FQNEAQ in the germline V gene (reference sequence). In nucleotides, the CDR3 is TGTGCCAGCAGCCAGGGGACTAGCGGGAGTCGAGACTTC. This codes for CASSQGTSGSRDF.

This clone turned up a few times. The rearrangement uses TRBV11-2 and TRBJ1-1, with D possibly TRBD1 on 5 matching bases. The length of the CDR3 is 15 residues. The germline V and J ends were trimmed by 4 bases and 2 bases, with 14 bases remaining between them. CDR1 SGHAT and CDR2 FQNNGV come from the germline V gene. The CDR3 loop reads CASSWGAGPNTEAFF. The CDR3 DNA sequence: TGTGCCAGCAGCTGGGGCGCAGGGCCAAACACTGAAGCTTTCTTT. Drawing the rest from reference TRBV11-2 and TRBJ1-1, the complete variable domain is EAGVAQSPRYKIIEKRQSVAFWCNPISGHATLYWYQQILGQGPKLLIQFQNNGVVDDSQLPKDRFSAERLKGVDSTLKIQPAKLEDSAVYLCASSWGAGPNTEAFFGQGTRLTVV.